The 10 T cell receptor beta chains below all came from one sample that was sequenced in a study of CD8 T cells in ankylosing spondylitis. Regarding the study as a whole: It appeared that ankylosing spondylitis blood was characterized by a TCR beta motif of roughly 8 highly homologous variants.

MiXCR was run by TCRdb on the 5' RACE reads, yielding one entry per CDR3 protein. The table records around 890,000 distinct CDR3 sequences, over 9.5% of them present only once. Antigens for these TCRs are unknown. Sample: blood, either unsorted or a sorted T cell fraction (not recorded which). The receptors stem from a male donor with ankylosing spondylitis.

This clonotype was seen a few times. The chain uses TRBV6-2 or TRBV6-3 and TRBJ2-1, with TRBD1 as a possible D gene (5 bases). This CDR3 region has 14 residues. V was pared by 7 bases and J by 3 bases, with 13 bases between. Looked up from germline, CDR1 is MNHEY and CDR2 is SVGEGT. In DNA, the CDR3 is TGTGCCAGCACCCCAGGGCGATACTACAATGAGCAGTTCTTC. Translation: CASTPGRYYNEQFF.

This clonotype has more than one count but fewer than ten. The J gene is TRBJ2-7, the V gene TRBV4-1, with D possibly TRBD2 on 6 matching bases. Per the germline V gene, CDR1 is MGHRA and CDR2 is YSYEKL. The V gene lost 4 bases and the J gene lost 0 bases, with 13 bases spanning the gap. This CDR3 is 15 amino acids long. This CDR3 is CASSRTGTSSYEQYF. The CDR3 DNA follows: TGCGCCAGCAGCCGGACCGGGACTTCCTCCTACGAGCAGTACTTC.

The CDR3 region is CASSSDRTGKGSYSSYNEQFF. The CDR3 DNA follows: TGCGCCAGCAGCTCGGACCGGACAGGGAAGGGGAGTTATAGCTCCTACAATGAGCAGTTCTTC. This chain connects TRBV5-1 to TRBJ2-1; 8 bases line up with TRBD1. The germline CDR1 and CDR2 sequences are SGHRS and YFSETQ. The trim removed 3 bases at V and 0 bases at J, leaving 20 bases unmatched. This CDR3 region has 21 residues.

The rearrangement links TRBV27 to TRBJ2-1; TRBD2 matches 8 bases. The J segment lost 0 bases and the V segment lost 6 bases, leaving 10 bases of the junction unmatched. The V gene's germline CDR1 is MNHEY and CDR2 SMNVEV (reference sequence). The length of the CDR3 is 17 residues. The CDR3: CASSSRGGMDSYNEQFF. The CDR3 DNA reads as TGTGCCAGCAGCAGCCGGGGGGGAATGGACTCCTACAATGAGCAGTTCTTC.

This clonotype has only a few counts. This chain links TRBV9 with TRBJ2-5; the match to TRBD2 covers 7 bases. The CDR3 has 14 amino acids. Germline V gives CDR1 SGDLS, CDR2 YYNGEE. Trimming removed 4 bases from V and 4 bases from J; junction bases left unmatched: 7. CDR3 DNA sequence: TGTGCCAGCAGCCCCACTAGCGTCCCAGAGACCCAGTACTTC. This gives the protein CASSPTSVPETQYF.

The chain recombines TRBV20-1 with TRBJ1-5; TRBD1 matches 7 bases. CDR1 and CDR2 from the germline V gene are DFQATT and SNEGSKA (reference sequence). The CDR3 runs 12 residues. The CDR3 DNA sequence: TGCGGAGGACAGGAGCCTAATCAGCCCCAGCATTTT. Its protein product is CGGQEPNQPQHF.

Ten or more counts support this clonotype. The J gene is TRBJ1-2, the V gene TRBV12-3 or TRBV12-4; D remains unclear. This CDR3 region has 15 residues. Deletions cut 4 bases from V and 4 bases from J, with 16 bases between. In DNA, the CDR3 is TGTGCCAGCAGTTCCCGGGCCCTCGCGAGCTATGGCTACACCTTC. Translation: CASSSRALASYGYTF.

This clonotype was seen a handful of times. V gene TRBV20-1 combines with J gene TRBJ1-6; tentatively, D is TRBD1 (6 bases). The CDR3 is 13 residues long. Germline-derived CDR1 and CDR2 are DFQATT and SNEGSKA (reference sequence). Trimming cost V 7 bases and J 6 bases, with 13 bases left between them. CDR3 nucleotide sequence: TGCAGTGTTAGGGGGACACTTAATTCACCCCTCCACTTT. Translation: CSVRGTLNSPLHF.

A few counts support this clonotype. The chain joins TRBV11-1 to TRBJ2-5; TRBD1 matches 10 bases. There are 14 residues in the CDR3. The V gene end was trimmed by 5 bases and the J gene end by 5 bases; junction bases not matched to a gene: 5. Germline V gene data show CDR1 as SGHAT and CDR2 as FQDESV (reference sequence). The CDR3 here is CASSPTGGGETQYF. In DNA, the CDR3 is TGTGCCAGCAGCCCGACAGGGGGCGGGGAGACCCAGTACTTC.

This clonotype has only one observation. This sequence joins TRBV7-9 and TRBJ1-2; D perhaps matches TRBD1 (5 bases). Trimming stripped 4 bases from V and 3 bases from J, with 15 bases between. Germline values: CDR1 SEHNR, CDR2 FQNEAQ (reference sequence). This CDR3 is built from 15 residues. The CDR3 here is CASSSPRVGDYGYTF. The CDR3 DNA reads TGTGCCAGCAGCTCGCCCCGGGTAGGGGACTATGGCTACACCTTC.